The present entry profiles one T cell receptor beta chain with its context. This sample was included in a study of blood T cell repertoires in COVID-19. Overall study: Donors in the United States, Italy and Spain gave samples during acute or convalescent COVID-19.

In the original processing: Nucleated cell counts were estimated from reference gene primer amplification. The assay was immunoSEQ multiplex PCR, and TCRdb's table has in-frame clones only and misses some. V, J and clone size were drawn from that table, and D and trimming were deduced from the DNA. Of some 200,000 clones in the sample, 80% to 90% were seen once. The CDR3 contains 15 residues. V dropped 1 base and J dropped 2 bases, with 13 bases sitting between them. Germline CDR1 is SGDLS and CDR2 is YYNGEE. This clonotype was sampled from a woman older than 75 with acute or convalescent COVID-19. Sequencing was performed on peripheral blood. This sequence joins TRBV9 and TRBJ2-7; D may be TRBD1 (7 bases). CDR3 in DNA: TGTGCCAGCAGCGTATACGGGGGACAGACCTACGAGCAGTACTTC. Amino acid sequence: CASSVYGGQTYEQYF.